These 23 T cell receptor beta chains were sequenced from one sample in a study of cytomegalovirus exposure and HLA in healthy donors. Profiling relied on immunoSEQ multiplex PCR, and the TCRdb table lists in-frame clones only, not all of them. The table includes some 250,000 clones, around 87% detected once. The sample consisted of PBMCs. These receptor sequences come from a woman aged 25 to 39 in good health and CMV-seropositive.

The chain recombines TRBV11-2 with TRBJ2-1, with D unclear. V dropped 1 base and J dropped 8 bases, with 6 bases sitting between them. From germline, CDR1 is SGHAT and CDR2 FQNNGV. The CDR3 is made up of 12 amino acids. The CDR3 sequence: CASSLGLHEQFF. The CDR3 DNA follows: TGTGCCAGCAGCTTAGGGCTCCATGAGCAGTTCTTC.

V usage is TRBV5-6 and J usage is TRBJ2-2; 9 positions agree with TRBD1. Per germline, CDR1 SGHDT and CDR2 YYEEEE. With V trimmed by 6 bases and J by 5 bases, 8 bases remained unmatched. The CDR3 is 15 amino acids. Here the CDR3 DNA reads TGTGCCAGCACCAATTACAGGGGGCGGACCGGGGAGCTGTTTTTT. Protein product: CASTNYRGRTGELFF.

With regard to this clone: The junction and the germline gene differ at one end; a read error may be behind it. The gene calls are TRBV7-9 and TRBJ1-2; a weak D match, TRBD1 (6 bases). Germline CDR1 reads SEHNR; CDR2 reads FQNEAQ (reference sequence). The CDR3 sequence is 12 residues long. The CDR3 protein is CASSFSGDGYTF. In DNA, the CDR3 is TGTGCCAGCAGCTTCTCAGGGGACGGCTATACCTTC.

The chain combines TRBV18 with TRBJ2-7; possible D gene TRBD1, 5 bases. With 2 bases removed from V and 5 bases from J, the gap between germline ends came to 16 bases. CDR3 length equals 15 residues. Germline V gives CDR1 KGHSH, CDR2 LQKENI. CDR3 residues: CASSPIQGSLNEQYF. CDR3 coding DNA: TGTGCCAGCTCACCAATTCAGGGTTCCCTAAACGAGCAGTACTTC.

This chain connects TRBV7-6 to TRBJ2-3; TRBD2 matches at 7 bases. Germline-derived CDR1 and CDR2 are SGHVS and FNYEAQ. This CDR3 has 15 residues. V gave up 3 bases and J gave up 3 bases; unmatched junction bases: 6. CDR3 DNA: TGTGCCAGCAGCTTTTCTAGCGGAGGGACAGATACGCAGTATTTT. Translation: CASSFSSGGTDTQYF.

This chain connects TRBV13 to TRBJ2-3, with 7 bases identical to TRBD2. The CDR3 is 15 residues long. The V and J ends lost 3 bases and 2 bases, in that order; junction bases with no gene match: 5. Germline CDR1 is PRHDT and CDR2 is FYEKMQ (reference sequence). The CDR3 is CASSFTSENTDTQYF. DNA of the CDR3: TGTGCCAGCAGCTTTACTAGCGAGAACACAGATACGCAGTATTTT.

This sequence joins TRBV2 and TRBJ2-7; D unclear. The CDR3 length is 14 residues. The germline V and J ends were trimmed by 1 base and 0 bases, with 7 bases remaining between them. Germline V lookup: CDR1 SNHLY, CDR2 FYNNEI. The CDR3 bases are TGTGCCAGCAGTGAAGTCGCGAGCTCCTACGAGCAGTACTTC. Encoded protein: CASSEVASSYEQYF.

V is TRBV27 and J is TRBJ1-1, with a tentative D call TRBD1 (5 bases). Trimming stripped 8 bases from V and 3 bases from J, with 10 bases between. CDR3 length: 12 amino acids. Germline values: CDR1 MNHEY, CDR2 SMNVEV (reference sequence). Here the CDR3 reads CASFRGDTEAFF. In nucleotides, the CDR3 is TGTGCCAGCTTTCGGGGGGACACTGAAGCTTTCTTT.

This clone showed up just once. This chain connects TRBV9 to TRBJ1-1; TRBD1 matches at 9 bases. From germline, CDR1 is SGDLS and CDR2 YYNGEE. The V segment lost 0 bases and the J segment 7 bases; nucleotides outside the gene matches: 1. The CDR3 consists of 13 residues. As DNA, the CDR3 is TGTGCCAGCAGCGTAGACAGGGGGCTTGAAGCTTTCTTT. Encoded protein: CASSVDRGLEAFF.

The chain links TRBV14 to TRBJ2-1; TRBD2 aligns across 7 bases. From germline, CDR1 is SGHDN and CDR2 FVKESK. Trimming cost V 0 bases and J 8 bases; bases outside gene matches: 4. This CDR3 spans 14 amino acids. The CDR3 loop reads CASSQEAGRYEQFF. The CDR3 DNA reads TGTGCCAGCAGCCAAGAAGCGGGACGATATGAGCAGTTCTTC.

The rearrangement uses TRBV15 and TRBJ1-5, with D perhaps matching TRBD1 (6 bases). CDR3 length equals 16 residues. Germline values: CDR1 LNHNV, CDR2 YYDKDF (reference sequence). Trimming took off 0 bases at V and 3 bases at J, with 12 bases between the two ends. CDR3 sequence: CATSRDAGGANQPQHF. The DNA of the CDR3 is TGTGCCACCAGCAGAGATGCGGGGGGGGCCAATCAGCCCCAGCATTTT.

This chain links TRBV30 with TRBJ2-7; 7 positions match TRBD2. J lost 2 bases, V lost 0 bases, and 7 bases had no gene match. This CDR3 has 15 residues. Germline CDR1 reads GTSNPN; CDR2 reads SVGIG (reference sequence). The CDR3 here is CAWSVRAGNTYEQYF. Here the CDR3 DNA reads TGTGCCTGGAGTGTAAGAGCGGGGAACACCTACGAGCAGTACTTC.

The genes are TRBV27 and TRBJ1-1, with D possibly being TRBD1 (6 bases). V was trimmed by 2 bases and J by 5 bases, leaving 12 bases between them. This CDR3 is 14 amino acids long. From germline, CDR1 is MNHEY and CDR2 SMNVEV (reference sequence). This CDR3 reads CASSLQGLGTEAFF. The DNA of the CDR3 is TGTGCCAGCAGTTTACAGGGGTTGGGGACTGAAGCTTTCTTT.

This clone was recorded only once. The chain couples TRBV10-3 to TRBJ2-7; 7 bases are shared with TRBD2. The germline V gene encodes CDR1 ENHRY and CDR2 SYGVKD. The CDR3 is made up of 13 amino acids. V lost 3 bases, J lost 7 bases, and 6 bases stayed unmatched. DNA of the CDR3: TGTGCCATCAGTGAAGGTGCGGGGGTGGAGCAGTACTTC. Protein product: CAISEGAGVEQYF.

The chain couples TRBV19 to TRBJ2-7; 8 nucleotides line up with TRBD1. After removal of 3 bases from V and 5 bases from J, the junction contained 9 bases not matched to a gene. The CDR3 covers 15 residues. Germline loops: CDR1 LNHDA, CDR2 SQIVND (reference sequence). The CDR3 here is CASSIVSGGKNEQYF. CDR3 DNA sequence: TGTGCCAGTAGTATCGTCTCAGGGGGCAAAAACGAGCAGTACTTC. Drawing the rest from reference TRBV19 and TRBJ2-7, the complete variable domain is DGGITQSPKYLFRKEGQNVTLSCEQNLNHDAMYWYRQDPGQGLRLIYYSQIVNDFQKGDIAEGYSVSREKKESFPLTVTSAQKNPTAFYLCASSIVSGGKNEQYFGPGTRLTVT.

The rearrangement uses TRBV28 and TRBJ2-5; tentative D call: TRBD2 (6 bases). The V end lost 6 bases, the J end lost 2 bases, and 16 bases lay between the germline ends. Germline values: CDR1 MDHEN, CDR2 SYDVKM. The CDR3 totals 15 residues. The CDR3 region is CASSLGGKAQETQYF. Here the CDR3 DNA reads TGTGCCAGCAGCCTTGGAGGGAAGGCTCAAGAGACCCAGTACTTC.

The rearrangement uses TRBV7-9 and TRBJ2-1; TRBD1 aligns across 10 bases. There are 17 residues in the CDR3. V shed 5 bases and J 12 bases; nucleotides not matched to a gene: 19. The V gene's germline CDR1 is SEHNR and CDR2 FQNEAQ (reference sequence). This chain's CDR3 is CASSPRKPGQGPRGQFF. Written as DNA, the CDR3 is TGTGCCAGCAGCCCCAGAAAGCCGGGACAGGGGCCGCGTGGGCAGTTCTTC.

V gene TRBV19 combines with J gene TRBJ1-1; D gene ambiguous. Trimming stripped 5 bases from V and 4 bases from J, with 11 bases between. The CDR3 is 13 amino acids. Germline values: CDR1 LNHDA, CDR2 SQIVND (reference sequence). For the CDR3, the DNA is TGTGCCAGTAGTCCGAGGGTATTCACTGAAGCTTTCTTT. This encodes CASSPRVFTEAFF.

This rearrangement joins TRBV25-1 to TRBJ2-1, with 9 bases identical to TRBD2. Germline assignment: CDR1 MGHDK and CDR2 SYGVNS. The CDR3 extends over 15 amino acids. V trimming: 8 bases; J trimming: 0 bases; junction bases outside the gene matches: 5. The CDR3 here is CASQLAGSSYNEQFF. The CDR3 DNA is TGTGCCAGCCAGCTAGCGGGGAGCTCCTACAATGAGCAGTTCTTC.

V gene TRBV5-5 combines with J gene TRBJ2-7, with 9 bases fitting TRBD2. The trim removed 0 bases at V and 4 bases at J, leaving 11 bases unmatched. This CDR3 has 17 residues. Per germline, CDR1 SGHKS and CDR2 YYEKEE (reference sequence). The chain's CDR3 is CASSLDGGAGGGYEQYF. As DNA, the CDR3 is TGTGCCAGCAGCTTGGATGGGGGCGCGGGAGGGGGTTACGAGCAGTACTTC.

This clone was seen many times. The gene calls are TRBV7-9 and TRBJ1-4, with D possibly TRBD1 on 5 matching bases. The germline CDR1 and CDR2 sequences are SEHNR and FQNEAQ (reference sequence). The CDR3 extends over 15 amino acids. V gave up 1 base and J gave up 8 bases, with 14 bases separating them. This CDR3 is CASSLERGVGEKLFF. The CDR3 region has the DNA TGTGCCAGCAGCTTAGAACGGGGGGTTGGCGAAAAACTGTTTTTT.

V gene TRBV9 combines with J gene TRBJ2-3, with 10 bases matching TRBD2. This CDR3 is built from 19 residues. Germline V gene lookup returns CDR1 SGDLS and CDR2 YYNGEE. The trim removed 0 bases at V and 5 bases at J, leaving 15 bases unmatched. CDR3 coding DNA: TGTGCCAGCAGCGTAGCTGGCCTAGCGGGAGTTAAGAGTATAGATACGCAGTATTTT. Protein sequence: CASSVAGLAGVKSIDTQYF.

The gene calls are TRBV10-2 and TRBJ1-5; D might be TRBD1 (6 bases). Germline CDR1 and CDR2: WSHSY and SAAADI. The CDR3 is made up of 15 amino acids. V lost 2 bases and J 7 bases, leaving 15 bases between the germline ends. The CDR3 loop is CASSEAQGFYQPQHF. The CDR3, as DNA: TGCGCCAGCAGTGAGGCCCAGGGGTTTTACCAGCCCCAGCATTTT.